This T cell receptor (beta chain) was profiled in a study of cytomegalovirus exposure and HLA in healthy donors. Overall study results and limits: The TCR clusters that emerged in the first cohort tended, a later analysis found, to co-occur in the approximately 130 validation repertoires. The listing of 150 or so TCR beta chains classed them as cytomegalovirus-associated. Reports credit the classifier with highly specific, highly sensitive diagnosis of cytomegalovirus status.

The donors belonged to the roughly 120-subject validation cohort, separate from the 666-subject first cohort. Trimming cost V 6 bases and J 4 bases; bases outside gene matches: 3. This CDR3 contains 13 residues. From germline, CDR1 is LNHDA and CDR2 SQIVND (reference sequence). Worth noting for this clone: No antigen is known for it.

The repertoire was sequenced with immunoSEQ multiplex PCR; TCRdb's copy has only in-frame clones and lacks some. The table records 150,000 to 200,000 clones, 88% of them present only once. The chain employs TRBV19 and TRBJ1-5; the match to TRBD1 covers 7 bases. The sequence was obtained from a man between 18 and 29 years old in good health and CMV-seronegative. The sequenced sample consisted of PBMCs. This chain's CDR3 is CASSRGFNQPQHF. CDR3 in DNA: TGTGCCAGTAGCAGGGGGTTTAATCAGCCCCAGCATTTT.